A single sample gave rise to the 8 T cell receptor beta chains below, sequenced in a study of T cell repertoires in cytomegalovirus infection (dated by TCRdb to 2018 to 2020). Their cognate antigens are unknown. The run used an Illumina HiSeq 1500. In TCRdb, the public reads were trimmed at Q25 with fastp and aligned with MiXCR, with productive beta chains retained. Rows are combined by CDR3 protein, so each entry shows the most common genes and DNA. Recorded for this sample are nearly 700,000 distinct CDR3 sequences; roughly 36% of them occurred a single time. Of the sample, 18% is held by the ten largest clones. The label giving this sample's treatment or condition can be read as: in vitro stimulation with specific CMV peptide epitopes to enrich CMV-specific T cells. The specimen comprised cultured PBMCs, sampled from culture after CMV antigen stimulation. All receptors come from a human donor in good health (CMV status not recorded). Some clones in this sample may be carry-over from other donors' samples.

The J gene is TRBJ2-1, the V gene TRBV7-9; 10 bases agree with TRBD1. V shed 3 bases, J shed 9 bases, and the junction held 11 bases outside the gene matches. This CDR3 is 16 amino acids long. Germline V gene lookup returns CDR1 SEHNR and CDR2 FQNEAQ (reference sequence). In nucleotides, the CDR3 is TGTGCCAGCAGCTTCGGCGGGGACAGGGGTAATAGTGAGCAGTTCTTC. Residues: CASSFGGDRGNSEQFF.

This clonotype has just a few counts. This chain joins TRBV6-2 or TRBV6-3 and TRBJ1-1; no clear D. Germline CDR1 MNHEY, CDR2 SVGEGT. V was clipped by 0 bases and J by 6 bases, with 5 bases between them. The CDR3 extends over 12 amino acids. CDR3 sequence reads: CASSYSQAEAFF. The CDR3 DNA follows: TGTGCCAGCAGTTACTCGCAGGCTGAAGCTTTCTTT.

In DNA, the CDR3 is TGTGCCAGCAGTGTAAGACAGGGTCAGCCCCAGCATTTT. Its protein product is CASSVRQGQPQHF. The chain couples TRBV2 to TRBJ1-5; 7 bases are a match to TRBD1. J gave up 6 bases and V 4 bases, and 3 bases lay outside the gene matches. CDR1 SNHLY and CDR2 FYNNEI come from the germline V gene. The CDR3 is 13 amino acids. Filled out from reference TRBV2 and TRBJ1-5, the complete variable domain reads EPEVTQTPSHQVTQMGQEVILRCVPISNHLYFYWYRQILGQKVEFLVSFYNNEISEKSEIFDDQFSVERPDGSNFTLKIRSTKLEDSAMYFCASSVRQGQPQHFGDGTRLSIL.

The sample holds a few counts of this clonotype. The V and J genes are TRBV28 and TRBJ2-3; D remains unclear. Trimming took off 0 bases at V and 1 base at J, with 8 bases between the two ends. The germline CDR1 and CDR2 sequences are MDHEN and SYDVKM. This CDR3 is built from 15 residues. CDR3 region: CASSLWGKRTDTQYF. The DNA of the CDR3 is TGTGCCAGCAGTTTATGGGGCAAACGCACAGATACGCAGTATTTT.

The genes are TRBV7-8 and TRBJ2-1; D unclear. Trimming cost V 0 bases and J 4 bases, with 7 bases left between them. Per the germline V gene, CDR1 is SGHVS and CDR2 is FQNEAQ. The length of the CDR3 is 14 residues. CDR3 nucleotides: TGTGCCAGCAGCTTAGCGAGTCTGTACAATGAGCAGTTCTTC. Translating gives CASSLASLYNEQFF. Full variable domain (remainder filled in from reference TRBV7-8 and TRBJ2-1): GAGVSQSPRYKVAKRGQDVALRCDPISGHVSLFWYQQALGQGPEFLTYFQNEAQLDKSGLPSDRFFAERPEGSVSTLKIQRTQQEDSAVYLCASSLASLYNEQFFGPGTRLTVL.

The chain is built from TRBV7-6 and TRBJ2-1; D is undetermined. The germline CDR1 and CDR2 sequences are SGHVS and FNYEAQ. This CDR3 contains 14 residues. Trimming took 2 bases from V and 6 from J, leaving 11 bases between them. The CDR3 reads CASSLISSPNEQFF. The CDR3 DNA reads as TGTGCCAGCAGCTTAATTAGTTCTCCCAATGAGCAGTTCTTC.

The chain recombines TRBV6-6 with TRBJ2-5; the D gene is possibly TRBD2 (5 bases). Per germline, CDR1 MNHNY and CDR2 SVGAGI (reference sequence). The CDR3 has 15 residues. Trimming cost V 6 bases and J 2 bases, with 16 bases left between them. DNA of the CDR3: TGTGCCAGCAGGGGCCTCAGTTCGGGGCAAGAGACCCAGTACTTC. As protein: CASRGLSSGQETQYF.

This clonotype was counted a few times. V is TRBV2 and J is TRBJ2-7, with TRBD1 matching 11 bases. Unmatched junction bases numbered 4, after V lost 6 bases and J lost 3 bases. Per the germline V gene, CDR1 is SNHLY and CDR2 is FYNNEI. This CDR3 contains 14 residues. As DNA, the CDR3 is TGTGCCAGCAGGACCGGGACAGGGGGCTACGAGCAGTACTTC. Protein product: CASRTGTGGYEQYF.